The 9 T cell receptor beta chains in this list originate from one sample, sequenced in a study of T cells in Graves' hyperthyroidism and ophthalmopathy. TCR beta CDR3 regions were amplified from RNA transcripts. TCR CDR3 underwent first-round RT-PCR with the HTBI primer set. MiXCR, run by TCRdb on the multiplex PCR reads, gives a single entry per CDR3 protein. Found here are about 350,000 distinct CDR3 sequences, approximately 19% of them singletons; the top ten hold 3.7%. The specimen was blood. The receptors come from a woman in her late teens or twenties with Graves' hyperthyroidism.

This clonotype was counted ten times or more. V is TRBV9 and J is TRBJ1-5; unclear D gene. This CDR3 contains 14 residues. Germline CDR1 and CDR2: SGDLS and YYNGEE. V gave up 0 bases and J gave up 5 bases, with 9 bases separating them. The CDR3 sequence is CASSVEGRHQPQHF. The CDR3 DNA sequence: TGTGCCAGCAGCGTAGAAGGGCGCCATCAGCCCCAGCATTTT. The whole variable domain, remainder taken from reference TRBV9 and TRBJ1-5, is DSGVTQTPKHLITATGQRVTLRCSPRSGDLSVYWYQQSLDQGLQFLIQYYNGEERAKGNILERFSAQQFPDLHSELNLSSLELGDSALYFCASSVEGRHQPQHFGDGTRLSIL.

This clonotype was counted at least ten times. The chain employs TRBV6-1 and TRBJ2-7, with 7 bases aligning to TRBD1. The J segment lost 1 base and the V segment lost 8 bases, leaving 8 bases of the junction unmatched. Germline CDR1 is MNHNS and CDR2 is SASEGT. This CDR3 region has 14 residues. This CDR3 reads CASGETGISYEQYF. The CDR3 DNA sequence: TGTGCCAGCGGGGAGACAGGGATTTCCTACGAGCAGTACTTC.

Many counts were recorded for this clonotype. CDR3 coding DNA: TGCGCCAGCAGTCCAACGACAGGGTGGAATCAGCCCCAGCATTTT. Its translation is CASSPTTGWNQPQHF. This rearrangement joins TRBV5-1 to TRBJ1-5; 7 bases are shared with TRBD1. The V segment lost 5 bases and the J segment 4 bases; nucleotides outside the gene matches: 9. Germline V gives CDR1 SGHRS, CDR2 YFSETQ. The CDR3 length is 15 residues.

CDR3 sequence: CAWRRLGATGNYGYTF. The CDR3 DNA reads as TGTGCCTGGAGGAGATTGGGCGCAACGGGGAACTATGGCTACACCTTC. The chain carries TRBV30 and TRBJ1-2, with D unclear. The V gene's germline CDR1 is GTSNPN and CDR2 SVGIG (reference sequence). Trimming cost V 3 bases and J 2 bases, with 19 bases left between them. CDR3 length: 16 residues.

This clonotype was seen ten or more times. The rearrangement uses TRBV6-2 or TRBV6-3 and TRBJ2-7, with TRBD2 identical over 10 bases. The CDR3 loop spans 15 amino acids. Germline CDR1 reads MNHEY; CDR2 reads SVGEGT. Trimming cost V 2 bases and J 0 bases; bases outside gene matches: 1. The CDR3 loop reads CASSYASGGSYEQYF. CDR3 coding DNA: TGTGCCAGCAGTTACGCTAGCGGGGGCTCCTACGAGCAGTACTTC.

This clonotype was observed at least ten times. This chain joins TRBV20-1 and TRBJ1-1; D call uncertain. CDR1 is DFQATT and CDR2 is SNEGSKA in the germline V gene (reference sequence). The CDR3 runs 12 residues. The germline V and J ends were trimmed by 3 bases and 4 bases, with 9 bases remaining between them. CDR3 DNA: TGCAGTGCTAGCGCTCAAGTCACTGAAGCTTTCTTT. The encoded protein is CSASAQVTEAFF.

This clonotype was detected only once. The gene calls are TRBV11-2 and TRBJ2-7; D possibly uses TRBD1 or TRBD2 (6 bases each). Trimming removed 5 bases from V and 5 bases from J, with 22 bases in between. The germline CDR1 and CDR2 sequences are SGHAT and FQNNGV. The CDR3 extends over 16 amino acids. CDR3 sequence (DNA): TGTGCCAGCAGCCCACTCCTCGAGGGGGGTAGTCACGAGCAGTACTTC. Its translation is CASSPLLEGGSHEQYF. The variable domain in full, completed from reference TRBV11-2 and TRBJ2-7, reads EAGVAQSPRYKIIEKRQSVAFWCNPISGHATLYWYQQILGQGPKLLIQFQNNGVVDDSQLPKDRFSAERLKGVDSTLKIQPAKLEDSAVYLCASSPLLEGGSHEQYFGPGTRLTVT.

A single count supports this clonotype. The V call is TRBV28, the J call TRBJ1-2; 9 nucleotides align to TRBD1. Germline CDR1 and CDR2: MDHEN and SYDVKM. The CDR3 covers 15 residues. J was trimmed by 3 bases and V by 5 bases; bases with no gene match: 7. This CDR3 is CASSPRTGADYGYTF. DNA of the CDR3: TGTGCCAGCAGTCCAAGGACAGGGGCGGACTATGGCTACACCTTC.

This clonotype was detected many times. A clone one base away is much larger, so this may be a read error. V and J are TRBV20-1 and TRBJ1-1; D perhaps matches TRBD1 (5 bases). The germline V gene has CDR1 DFQATT and CDR2 SNEGSKA (reference sequence). V lost 0 bases to trimming and J lost 1 base, with 6 bases between them. CDR3 length: 13 residues. CDR3 in amino acids: CSARDTGNTEAFF. In DNA form, the CDR3 reads TGCAGTGCTAGAGATACAGGGAACACTGAAGCTTTCTTT.